Only one count was recorded for the clone carrying this T cell receptor beta chain. Authors' methods: Counts of nucleated cells, estimated from reference gene primer amplification, were obtained. Clones were read by immunoSEQ multiplex PCR, and TCRdb kept only the in-frame ones, dropping some. D and trimming come from the DNA, and the V and J calls and clone size come from that table. The table records 130,000 or so clones, around 88% of them present only once. Per germline, CDR1 KGHSH and CDR2 LQKENI. This CDR3 region has 14 residues. V was shortened by 3 bases and J by 2 bases, with 10 bases between the two germline ends. This sample is part of a study of blood T cell repertoires in COVID-19. About the research overall: The samples span acute and convalescent COVID-19 from the United States, Italy and Spain. T cells, B-cell-depleted T cells, or PBMCs supplied cDNA or gDNA.

The sequence came from a man in his forties or fifties with active or convalescent COVID-19. The chain has TRBV18 and TRBJ2-5, with D hard to call. The source material was peripheral blood. CDR3 residues: CASSPPPQQETQYF. The CDR3 coding sequence is TGTGCCAGCTCACCCCCCCCACAGCAAGAGACCCAGTACTTC.